Given below is one T cell receptor beta chain in context. The target antigen is unknown. This specimen comes from a study of T cell responses to AZD1222 COVID-19 vaccine. The study, taken as a whole, reports: White British people made up most donors, females outnumbered males, and clonal diversity was possibly underestimated. The number of AZD1222 recipients seropositive at baseline was only five or six. Vaccine-associated CD4 TCRs spanned spike, dominant at 160-218 and 743-854. Reportedly, nearly half of unique spike TCRs recognized epitopes outside B.1.351/B.1.1.7 mutations.

Using immunoSEQ multiplex PCR, the repertoire was profiled, and TCRdb retains in-frame clones only, with some absent. Of around 180,000 clones listed, 75% to 95% were seen once; the top ten hold approximately 2.9%. Germline V gives CDR1 PRHDT, CDR2 FYEKMQ (reference sequence). With 0 bases removed from V and 4 bases from J, the gap between germline ends came to 9 bases. The CDR3 runs 14 residues. The chain couples TRBV13 to TRBJ1-2; D call uncertain. The sequencing used peripheral blood, collected on day 0 of AZD1222 vaccination. This TCR derives from an adult in good health. The CDR3 loop is CASSLGGSLYGYTF. The CDR3 bases are TGTGCCAGCAGCTTAGGGGGGAGCCTCTATGGCTACACCTTC.